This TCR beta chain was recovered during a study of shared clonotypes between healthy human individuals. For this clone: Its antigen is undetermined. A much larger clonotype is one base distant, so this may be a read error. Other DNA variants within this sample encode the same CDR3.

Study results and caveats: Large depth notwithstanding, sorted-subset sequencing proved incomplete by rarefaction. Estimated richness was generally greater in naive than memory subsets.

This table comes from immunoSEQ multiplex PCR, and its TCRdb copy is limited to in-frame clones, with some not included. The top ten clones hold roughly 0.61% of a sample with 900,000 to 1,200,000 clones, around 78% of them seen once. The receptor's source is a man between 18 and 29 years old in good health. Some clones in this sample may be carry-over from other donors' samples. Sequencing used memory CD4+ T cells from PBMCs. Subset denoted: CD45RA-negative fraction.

Here the CDR3 reads CASSQGVAGGGETQYF. For the CDR3, the DNA is TGCGCCAGCAGCCAAGGGGTGGCGGGAGGGGGGGAGACCCAGTACTTC. The J gene is TRBJ2-5, the V gene TRBV4-3; 9 positions agree with TRBD2. The CDR3 runs to 16 residues. V lost 1 base and J lost 5; bases outside the gene matches: 8. From germline, CDR1 is LGHNA and CDR2 YSLEER.